This T cell receptor beta chain appears in the sequencing data of a study of blood T cell repertoires in COVID-19. In the study overall: PBMCs, B-cell-depleted T cells, or T cells provided the cDNA or gDNA that made up the material.

The assay was immunoSEQ multiplex PCR, and TCRdb's table has in-frame clones only and misses some. Of around 72,000 clones in the sample, approximately 83% were seen once. Trimming removed 4 bases from V and 3 bases from J; junction bases left unmatched: 11. This CDR3 spans 16 amino acids. CDR1 and CDR2 from the germline V gene are SGHNT and YYREEE (reference sequence). Sequenced input: peripheral blood. The rearrangement links TRBV5-4 to TRBJ2-7, with TRBD2 matching over 9 bases. This TCR came from an older woman with acute or convalescent COVID-19. The CDR3 loop reads CASSPGGAGGRYEQYF. The CDR3 bases are TGTGCCAGCAGCCCGGGGGGAGCGGGGGGCCGCTACGAGCAGTACTTC.